Below are 31 T cell receptor beta chains sequenced from a single sample in a study of T cells in Graves' hyperthyroidism and ophthalmopathy (dated by TCRdb to the late 2010s). The library was produced with multiplex PCR. The sequencer listed for this sample is Illumina HiSeq 2000. The TCR beta CDR3 regions were amplified from the RNA transcripts. The first round of RT-PCR for the TCR CDR3 was performed with the HTBI primer set and the Qiagen OneStep RT-PCR kit. TCRdb reworked the public reads: Q25 trimming with fastp, MiXCR clone assembly, productive beta chains retained. One record per CDR3 amino acid sequence lists the most common genes and DNA. For this sample the table gives 410,000 or so distinct CDR3 sequences, of which 14% to 15% were detected only once. Less than 15% of the sample belongs to the ten largest clones. Sequenced input: blood. The receptors stem from a man between 18 and 29 years old with Graves' ophthalmopathy.

This clonotype was picked up many times. The rearrangement links TRBV11-2 to TRBJ1-5; 10 bases are shared with TRBD1. The CDR3 is 15 residues long. Germline lookup yields CDR1 SGHAT and CDR2 FQNNGV. Germline trimming cut 4 bases from V and 3 bases from J; bases unmatched to any gene: 3. For the CDR3, the DNA is TGTGCCAGCAGCTGGGGACAGGGGCTCAATCAGCCCCAGCATTTT. Translated, it gives CASSWGQGLNQPQHF.

The V gene is TRBV11-2, the J gene TRBJ2-1; D remains unclear. The CDR3 is 15 residues long. Germline loops: CDR1 SGHAT, CDR2 FQNNGV. The V end was cut by 0 bases, the J end by 7 bases, with 13 bases between. In DNA, the CDR3 is TGTGCCAGCAGCTTAGATTCAGGTCTACTGAATGAGCAGTTCTTC. The encoded protein is CASSLDSGLLNEQFF.

V usage is TRBV19 and J usage is TRBJ1-2; 8 positions agree with TRBD1. Germline V gives CDR1 LNHDA, CDR2 SQIVND (reference sequence). V lost 7 bases to trimming and J lost 0 bases; unmatched junction nucleotides: 4. The CDR3 covers 14 residues. The CDR3 reads CASMGTGANYGYTF. CDR3 nucleotide sequence: TGTGCCAGTATGGGGACAGGAGCTAACTATGGCTACACCTTC.

The rearrangement links TRBV9 to TRBJ2-5; 13 bases are a match to TRBD2. Germline V gene data show CDR1 as SGDLS and CDR2 as YYNGEE. J lost 4 bases, V lost 2 bases, and 11 bases had no gene match. The CDR3 is 18 residues long. CDR3 coding DNA: TGTGCCAGCAGCGTCTCCGGGACTAGCGGGATCCAGGGAGAGACCCAGTACTTC. Its protein product is CASSVSGTSGIQGETQYF.

Only a few counts were recorded for this clonotype. This rearrangement joins TRBV19 to TRBJ2-1; possibly TRBD1 or TRBD2 for D (6 bases each). Germline lookup yields CDR1 LNHDA and CDR2 SQIVND (reference sequence). The CDR3 totals 15 residues. V was clipped by 0 bases and J by 4 bases, with 10 bases between them. Here the CDR3 reads CASSIDGGPYNEQFF. In nucleotides, the CDR3 is TGTGCCAGTAGTATAGACGGGGGCCCGTACAATGAGCAGTTCTTC.

This chain uses TRBV11-2 with TRBJ2-1, with 8 positions matching TRBD2. Germline V gene lookup returns CDR1 SGHAT and CDR2 FQNNGV. V gave up 5 bases and J gave up 3 bases; unmatched junction bases: 15. This CDR3 region has 18 residues. The DNA for the CDR3 is TGTGCCAGCAGCCCCCAGCCAGGAGTAACTAGCGGCTACAATGAGCAGTTCTTC. It translates to CASSPQPGVTSGYNEQFF. The complete variable domain, with remaining parts taken from reference TRBV11-2 and TRBJ2-1, reads EAGVAQSPRYKIIEKRQSVAFWCNPISGHATLYWYQQILGQGPKLLIQFQNNGVVDDSQLPKDRFSAERLKGVDSTLKIQPAKLEDSAVYLCASSPQPGVTSGYNEQFFGPGTRLTVL.

The sample holds many counts of this clonotype. The gene calls are TRBV30 and TRBJ2-7; the D gene is possibly TRBD1 (5 bases). This CDR3 has 12 amino acids. CDR1 is GTSNPN and CDR2 is SVGIG in the germline V gene (reference sequence). V lost 0 bases and J 2 bases, leaving 5 bases between the germline ends. CDR3 sequence reads: CAWSVGAYEQYF. The DNA for the CDR3 is TGTGCCTGGAGTGTAGGGGCCTACGAGCAGTACTTC.

To note about this clonotype: With a much larger clone just one base away, this may be a read error. The chain employs TRBV15 and TRBJ2-1, with 7 bases aligning to TRBD1. The CDR3 sequence is 16 residues long. Germline CDR1 and CDR2: LNHNV and YYDKDF (reference sequence). The CDR3 region is CATSRDRTGSYNERFF. CDR3 coding DNA: TGTGCCACCAGCAGGGACAGGACGGGCTCCTACAATGAGCGGTTCTTC.

Remarks on this clonotype: This clone may be a read error of a much larger clone one base away. This chain connects TRBV18 to TRBJ1-5; 12 bases map to TRBD1. Germline V gives CDR1 KGHSH, CDR2 LQKENI. V was clipped by 2 bases and J by 6 bases; unmatched bases: 8. The CDR3 contains 17 residues. Here the CDR3 DNA reads TGTGCCAGCTCACCAATGGGACAGGGGGCGGGAAGTCAGCCCCAGCATTTT. Translation gives CASSPMGQGAGSQPQHF.

The table lists this clonotype with a few counts. The V call is TRBV19, the J call TRBJ1-2; possibly TRBD1 for D (5 bases). This CDR3 has 12 amino acids. Trimming removed 7 bases at V and 5 bases at J, with 11 bases between. Per germline, CDR1 LNHDA and CDR2 SQIVND (reference sequence). The DNA of the CDR3 is TGTGCCAGTACCTATCAGGGATATGGCTACACCTTC. Its protein is CASTYQGYGYTF.

The gene calls are TRBV5-1 and TRBJ2-5; TRBD2 matches 14 bases. Germline V lookup: CDR1 SGHRS, CDR2 YFSETQ. The length of the CDR3 is 18 residues. V shed 0 bases and J 4 bases; nucleotides not matched to a gene: 8. CDR3 amino acids: CASSLGLAGGPGAETQYF. The CDR3, as DNA: TGCGCCAGCAGCTTGGGACTAGCGGGAGGGCCTGGGGCAGAGACCCAGTACTTC.

The rearrangement links TRBV6-1 to TRBJ2-1; 11 nucleotides match TRBD1. This CDR3 is 16 amino acids long. Germline CDR1 reads MNHNS; CDR2 reads SASEGT. The V and J ends lost 5 bases and 9 bases, in that order; junction bases with no gene match: 12. The CDR3 sequence is CASSWWTGGSRVEQFF. The CDR3 coding sequence is TGTGCCAGCAGTTGGTGGACAGGGGGCTCACGGGTTGAGCAGTTCTTC.

This rearrangement joins TRBV7-9 to TRBJ1-5; TRBD1 might be the D (5 bases). The CDR3 covers 14 residues. The germline V and J ends were trimmed by 5 bases and 2 bases, with 10 bases remaining between them. Germline values: CDR1 SEHNR, CDR2 FQNEAQ (reference sequence). The CDR3, as DNA: TGTGCCAGCAGCAACACGACAGGCAATCAGCCCCAGCATTTT. Protein: CASSNTTGNQPQHF.

In its sample, this clonotype was seen many times. This sequence joins TRBV7-8 and TRBJ2-7; 8 bases are a match to TRBD1. V was clipped by 4 bases and J by 2 bases; unmatched bases: 4. The germline gives CDR1 SGHVS, CDR2 FQNEAQ. The CDR3 loop spans 14 amino acids. The CDR3 reads CASSYRTGPYEQYF. For the CDR3, the DNA is TGTGCCAGCAGCTATAGGACAGGGCCCTACGAGCAGTACTTC.

The genes are TRBV6-2 or TRBV6-3 and TRBJ2-5; either TRBD1 or TRBD2 may supply D (5 bases each). V lost 1 base and J 3 bases, leaving 12 bases between the germline ends. The CDR3 totals 15 residues. Germline V CDR1 and CDR2: MNHEY, SVGEGT. CDR3 protein: CASSYWDARKETQYF. Written as DNA, the CDR3 is TGTGCCAGCAGTTACTGGGACGCCCGAAAAGAGACCCAGTACTTC.

This clonotype was observed at least ten times. The chain combines TRBV6-1 with TRBJ2-7; D unclear. Germline V lookup: CDR1 MNHNS, CDR2 SASEGT. The V end was cut by 6 bases, the J end by 4 bases, with 4 bases between. The CDR3 extends over 10 amino acids. For the CDR3, the DNA is TGTGCCAGCAGAGGGTACGAGCAGTACTTC. This gives the protein CASRGYEQYF.

At least ten counts were recorded for this clonotype. The chain recombines TRBV30 with TRBJ1-5; D might be TRBD1 (5 bases). The V and J ends lost 1 base and 3 bases respectively, with 13 bases between them. Germline CDR1 GTSNPN, CDR2 SVGIG (reference sequence). The CDR3 has 15 amino acids. The CDR3 here is CAWSDRHRNNQPQHF. CDR3 DNA sequence: TGTGCCTGGAGTGACCGACACAGGAACAATCAGCCCCAGCATTTT.

The J gene is TRBJ1-5, the V gene TRBV12-3 or TRBV12-4; no definite D call. V lost 7 bases and J lost 0, with 13 bases in between. The CDR3 has 15 residues. Here the CDR3 reads CASNVGGYSNQPQHF. For the CDR3, the DNA is TGTGCCAGCAATGTCGGCGGATATAGCAATCAGCCCCAGCATTTT.

The table lists this clonotype with a few counts. The chain links TRBV11-1 to TRBJ2-5; no clear D gene. This CDR3 comprises 12 residues. V lost 2 bases and J lost 5, with 6 bases in between. The V gene's germline CDR1 is SGHAT and CDR2 FQDESV (reference sequence). The CDR3 nucleotides are TGTGCCAGCAGCTTATTCCCGGAGACCCAGTACTTC. This codes for CASSLFPETQYF.

This clonotype was seen only a few times. The V and J genes are TRBV25-1 and TRBJ2-7; 8 bases are shared with TRBD1. Germline values: CDR1 MGHDK, CDR2 SYGVNS. This CDR3 region has 14 residues. V was clipped by 4 bases and J by 4 bases; unmatched bases: 6. The CDR3 bases are TGTGCCAGCAGTGGTCGTGGACAGGGATACGAGCAGTACTTC. Protein: CASSGRGQGYEQYF.

This clonotype was observed many times. V usage is TRBV7-2 and J usage is TRBJ2-3, with TRBD1 matching over 7 bases. The CDR3 length is 15 residues. Trimming removed 2 bases from V and 4 bases from J; junction bases left unmatched: 6. The germline gives CDR1 SGHTA, CDR2 FQGNSA. The CDR3 DNA reads as TGTGCCAGCAGCTTAAGACAGGGTCTTTCAGATACGCAGTATTTT. Translating it yields CASSLRQGLSDTQYF.

In this sample, this clonotype turned up many times. V and J are TRBV12-3 or TRBV12-4 and TRBJ2-1, with 8 bases that match TRBD1. The V gene end was trimmed by 5 bases and the J gene end by 4 bases; junction bases not matched to a gene: 10. The CDR3 length is 16 residues. The CDR3 sequence: CASSLQTGVGYNEQFF. As DNA, the CDR3 is TGTGCCAGCAGTCTCCAGACAGGGGTGGGGTACAATGAGCAGTTCTTC.

The V gene is TRBV6-2 or TRBV6-3, the J gene TRBJ2-5; TRBD1 matches at 10 bases. With V trimmed by 7 bases and J by 4 bases, 12 bases remained unmatched. Germline-derived CDR1 and CDR2 are MNHEY and SVGEGT. The CDR3 loop spans 16 amino acids. CDR3 residues: CASKHRDRGLPETQYF. The CDR3 DNA reads TGTGCCAGCAAGCATAGGGACAGGGGCCTTCCAGAGACCCAGTACTTC.

This clonotype has ten or more counts. The V call is TRBV20-1, the J call TRBJ2-1; 10 bases align to TRBD2. V dropped 1 base and J dropped 8; count of bases not matched to a gene: 5. This CDR3 region has 14 residues. CDR1 and CDR2 from the germline V gene are DFQATT and SNEGSKA (reference sequence). CDR3 DNA sequence: TGCAGTGCTAGAGTACTAGCGGGACTGGATGAGCAGTTCTTC. Translating gives CSARVLAGLDEQFF.

In its sample, this clonotype was seen many times. The chain carries TRBV12-3 or TRBV12-4 and TRBJ2-1; 9 bases match TRBD2. This CDR3 is 15 amino acids long. Losses at the gene ends were 3 bases for V and 1 base for J; bases not matched to a gene: 1. In nucleotides, the CDR3 is TGTGCCAGCAGTTTGAGCGGGAGGTCCTACAATGAGCAGTTCTTC. It codes for CASSLSGRSYNEQFF.

This clonotype was seen many times. A read error may explain this, as a much larger clone is one base away. The chain has TRBV3-1 and TRBJ2-7; 8 nucleotides align to TRBD2. The CDR3 length is 16 residues. J was trimmed by 0 bases and V by 4 bases; bases with no gene match: 8. Germline assignment: CDR1 LGHDT and CDR2 YNNKEL (reference sequence). In nucleotides, the CDR3 is TGTGCCAGCAGCCCAACTACAGCGGGAGCCTCCTACGAGCAGTACTTC. Translating it yields CASSPTTAGASYEQYF.

The chain carries TRBV24-1 and TRBJ2-2, with D perhaps TRBD1 (6 bases). V was pared by 5 bases and J by 5 bases, with 8 bases between. This CDR3 is 13 amino acids long. The V gene's germline CDR1 is KGHDR and CDR2 SFDVKD. The CDR3 bases are TGTGCCACCAGTGGCAGGGGTACCGGGGAGCTGTTTTTT. It is translated as CATSGRGTGELFF.

This clonotype has at least ten counts. V gene TRBV7-9 combines with J gene TRBJ1-1; D is unresolved. The V gene lost 2 bases and the J gene lost 6 bases, with 10 bases spanning the gap. The germline V gene has CDR1 SEHNR and CDR2 FQNEAQ (reference sequence). There are 13 residues in the CDR3. CDR3 DNA sequence: TGTGCCAGCAGCTTACATGCTATCTCTGAAGCTTTCTTT. Protein sequence: CASSLHAISEAFF.

This clonotype occurred many times. The V and J genes are TRBV5-1 and TRBJ2-3; 9 nucleotides agree with TRBD1. Germline assignment: CDR1 SGHRS and CDR2 YFSETQ. This CDR3 is 14 amino acids long. The ends lost 4 bases at V and 4 bases at J; junction bases unmatched: 4. DNA for the CDR3: TGCGCCAGCAGCCAGGACAGGGGCCCAGATACGCAGTATTTT. The encoded protein is CASSQDRGPDTQYF.

This clonotype came up many times. The V gene is TRBV11-2, the J gene TRBJ2-7, with 7 bases matching TRBD1. With V trimmed by 4 bases and J by 0 bases, 6 bases remained unmatched. CDR1 SGHAT and CDR2 FQNNGV come from the germline V gene. The CDR3 length is 15 residues. In nucleotides, the CDR3 is TGTGCCAGCAGCTACGGGACAGTTAGCTCCTACGAGCAGTACTTC. Its protein is CASSYGTVSSYEQYF.

The table lists this clonotype with many counts. The chain couples TRBV7-8 to TRBJ2-3; possibly TRBD2 for D (6 bases). Germline V gene sequence: CDR1 SGHVS, CDR2 FQNEAQ. Trimming shortened V by 1 base and J by 5 bases, and 16 bases separated the two germline ends. The CDR3 is 16 residues long. In nucleotides, the CDR3 is TGTGCCAGCAGCTTAGAGACTAGATACATAGAAGATACGCAGTATTTT. As protein: CASSLETRYIEDTQYF.